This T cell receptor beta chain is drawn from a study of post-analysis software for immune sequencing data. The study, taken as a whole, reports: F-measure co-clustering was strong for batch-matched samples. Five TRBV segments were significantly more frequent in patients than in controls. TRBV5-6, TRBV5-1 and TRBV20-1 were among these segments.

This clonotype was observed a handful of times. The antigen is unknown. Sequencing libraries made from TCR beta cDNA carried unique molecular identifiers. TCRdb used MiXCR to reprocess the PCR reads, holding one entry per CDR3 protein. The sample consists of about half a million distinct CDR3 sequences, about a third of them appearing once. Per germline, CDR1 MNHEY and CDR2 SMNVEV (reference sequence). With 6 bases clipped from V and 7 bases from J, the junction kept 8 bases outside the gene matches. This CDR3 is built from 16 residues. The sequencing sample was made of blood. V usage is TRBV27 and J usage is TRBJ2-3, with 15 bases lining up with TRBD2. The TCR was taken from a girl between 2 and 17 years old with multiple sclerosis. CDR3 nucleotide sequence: TGTGCCAGCAGCCCGGGACTAGCGGGGGGCAGTTATACGCAGTATTTT. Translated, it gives CASSPGLAGGSYTQYF.